This record looks at one T cell receptor (beta chain) sequence and its context. Trimming removed 3 bases from V and 4 bases from J, with 11 bases in between. Germline assignment: CDR1 SGHRS and CDR2 YFSETQ. CDR3 size: 14 residues. The data were obtained in a study of blood T cell repertoires in COVID-19. Turning to the study itself: Collection of acute and convalescent COVID-19 samples took place in the United States, Italy and Spain. T cells, B-cell-depleted T cells, or PBMCs supplied cDNA or gDNA.

Per the study methods: Nucleated cell counts were estimated from reference gene primer amplification. Assay: immunoSEQ multiplex PCR; the TCRdb copy retains only in-frame clones and omits some. V, J and clone size are those of that table, while D and trimming were read from the DNA. The sample includes 130,000 or so clones, around 83% of them seen just once. One Seattle source followed patients from active infection through their disease course. The clonotype comes from a man between 25 and 39 years old with COVID-19, enrolled during active disease. What was sequenced was peripheral blood. This chain joins TRBV5-1 and TRBJ2-1, with D possibly being TRBD1 (6 bases). CDR3 coding DNA: TGCGCCAGCAGCTCTTGGACAGAGTACAATGAGCAGTTCTTC. It codes for CASSSWTEYNEQFF.